The T cell receptor (beta chain) under discussion was sequenced for a study of metastatic and nonmetastatic thyroid tumors. Study details: A comparison of repertoires was made across blood and tumor or nodule tissue from malignant and benign thyroid patients.

This clone was detected only a few times. TCRdb re-called the PCR reads via MiXCR. The sample comprises approximately 32,000 clones, about a fifth of which are singletons, and approximately 3% rests with the top ten. V gave up 4 bases and J gave up 3 bases, with 16 bases separating them. Germline loops: CDR1 MDHEN, CDR2 SYDVKM. The CDR3 is 16 amino acids. Before thyroid surgery, none of the patients had received any treatment. This chain uses TRBV28 with TRBJ1-5, with D possibly matching TRBD1 (6 bases). Sequenced material: tumor tissue. The receptor was isolated from a male donor with papillary thyroid cancer or a benign thyroid nodule (not recorded which). Some clones in this sample may be carry-over from other donors' samples. The CDR3 loop reads CASSYGRRGDNQPQHF. Here the CDR3 DNA reads TGTGCCAGCAGTTACGGCCGAAGGGGGGACAATCAGCCCCAGCATTTT.